This T cell receptor beta chain was recovered during a study of T-cell reconstitution after alpha-beta-depleted transplantation in children. This clonotype was picked up a small number of times. CDR1 and CDR2 (germline): MNHEY, SMNVEV (reference sequence). Trimming removed 3 bases from V and 7 bases from J, with 15 bases in between. The CDR3 covers 14 residues. For TCRbeta, the library was prepared with unique molecular identifiers. Each CDR3 protein gets one entry after TCRdb re-called the PCR reads with MiXCR. The table has about 640,000 distinct CDR3 sequences, 16% seen once. The sample was PBMCs from the stem cell graft donor, taken from the stem cell graft. This sequence joins TRBV27 and TRBJ2-5; the D is unclear. The sequence came from a human donor who donated a stem cell graft to a child with acute myeloid leukemia. The CDR3 here is CASSLISGGGTQYF. CDR3 bases: TGTGCCAGCAGTTTGATCTCCGGCGGTGGGACCCAGTACTTC.